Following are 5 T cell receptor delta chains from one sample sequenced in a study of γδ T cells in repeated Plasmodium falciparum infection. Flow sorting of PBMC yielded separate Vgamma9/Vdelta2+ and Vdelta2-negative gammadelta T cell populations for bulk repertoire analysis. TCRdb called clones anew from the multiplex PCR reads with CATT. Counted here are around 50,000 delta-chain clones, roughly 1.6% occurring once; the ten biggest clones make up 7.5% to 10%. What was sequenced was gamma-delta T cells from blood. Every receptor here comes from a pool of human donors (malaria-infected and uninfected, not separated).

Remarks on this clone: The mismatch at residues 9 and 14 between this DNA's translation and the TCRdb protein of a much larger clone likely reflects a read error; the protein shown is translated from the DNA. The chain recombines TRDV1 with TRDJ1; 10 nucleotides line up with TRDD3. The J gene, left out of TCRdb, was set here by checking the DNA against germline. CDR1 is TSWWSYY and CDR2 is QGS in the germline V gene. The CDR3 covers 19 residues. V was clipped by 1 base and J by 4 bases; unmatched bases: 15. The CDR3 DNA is TGTGCTCTTGGGGAACCTACTCCCTCCCAACTGGGGGATGTCGATAAACTCATCTTT. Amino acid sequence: CALGEPTPSQLGDVDKLIF.

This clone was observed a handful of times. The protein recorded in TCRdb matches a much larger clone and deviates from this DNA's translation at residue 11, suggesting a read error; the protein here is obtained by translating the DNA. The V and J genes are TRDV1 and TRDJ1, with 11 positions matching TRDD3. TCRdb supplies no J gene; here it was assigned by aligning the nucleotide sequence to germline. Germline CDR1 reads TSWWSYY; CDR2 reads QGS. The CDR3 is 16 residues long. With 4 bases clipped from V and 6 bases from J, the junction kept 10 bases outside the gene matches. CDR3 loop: CALGVTILGDSYKLIF. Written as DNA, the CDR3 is TGTGCTCTTGGGGTTACGATACTGGGGGATAGCTATAAACTCATCTTT.

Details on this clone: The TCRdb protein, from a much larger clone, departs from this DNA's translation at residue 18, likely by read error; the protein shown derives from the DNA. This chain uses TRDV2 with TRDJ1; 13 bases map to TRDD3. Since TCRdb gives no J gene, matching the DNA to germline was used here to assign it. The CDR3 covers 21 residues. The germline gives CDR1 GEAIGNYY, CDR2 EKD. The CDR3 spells CACDTVTGGYAERKDTDRLIF. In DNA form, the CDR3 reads TGTGCCTGTGACACCGTTACTGGGGGATACGCCGAGCGGAAGGACACCGATAGACTCATCTTT.

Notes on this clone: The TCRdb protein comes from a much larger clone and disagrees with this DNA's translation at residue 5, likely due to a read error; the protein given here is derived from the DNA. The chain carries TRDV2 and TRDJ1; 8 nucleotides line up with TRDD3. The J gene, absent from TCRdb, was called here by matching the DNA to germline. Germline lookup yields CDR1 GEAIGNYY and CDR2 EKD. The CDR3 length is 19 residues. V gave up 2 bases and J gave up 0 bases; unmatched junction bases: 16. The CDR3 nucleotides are TGTGCCTGTGACATAGTACTGGGGGCCTCACCCTCGTACACCGATAAACTCATCTTT. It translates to CACDIVLGASPSYTDKLIF.

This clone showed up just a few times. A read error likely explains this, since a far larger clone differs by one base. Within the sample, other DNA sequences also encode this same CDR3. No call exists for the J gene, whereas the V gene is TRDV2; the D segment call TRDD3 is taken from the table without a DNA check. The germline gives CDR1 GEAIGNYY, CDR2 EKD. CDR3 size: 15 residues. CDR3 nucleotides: TGTGCCTGTGACACCGTAGGGGGATACACCGATAAACTCATCTTC. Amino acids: CACDTVGGYTDKLIF.